This T cell receptor beta chain is from a study of cytotoxic CD8 clonotypes in ibrutinib-treated CLL. Here immunoSEQ multiplex PCR was the method, and the copy in TCRdb shows in-frame clones only, minus some. The repertoire consists of more than 150,000 clones, with about 72% occurring once and the leading ten covering roughly an eighth. Regarding the study as a whole: Treatment left the uncommon public clonotypes either contracted or stable in frequency.

The CDR3 is made up of 15 amino acids. The V and J ends lost 1 base and 1 base respectively, with 11 bases between them. The germline V gene has CDR1 SGHTA and CDR2 FQGNSA. With regard to this clone: Its cognate antigen is unknown.

The sample here was PBMCs, taken after 24 months of ibrutinib treatment. The receptor's source is a human donor with chronic lymphocytic leukemia. The chain carries TRBV7-2 and TRBJ2-7; D is undetermined. The CDR3, as DNA: TGTGCCAGCAGCTTAGGGTATACATTTTCCTACGAGCAGTACTTC. Translation gives CASSLGYTFSYEQYF.